These T cell receptor beta chains were read from a single sample in a study of cytomegalovirus exposure and HLA in healthy donors. Sequenced by immunoSEQ multiplex PCR; TCRdb stores in-frame clones only, minus some. The top ten hold about 0.8% of the sample, which has roughly 190,000 clones, approximately 78% seen once. The specimen was PBMCs. Source of these receptors: a woman younger than 35 in good health and CMV-seronegative. Both conserved end residues are part of each CDR3. A D gene is named only where the DNA matches it firmly. Not all rows give a size; the values are once, few, many and, for expanded clones, a class.

>TRBV11-3|TRBJ2-3|TRBD1|NA
CASSQGQGDADTQYF
TGTGCCAGCAGTCAAGGACAGGGGGATGCAGATACGCAGTATTTT
>TRBV5-1|TRBJ2-7|NA|NA
CASSLASAGFGQYF
TGCGCCAGCAGCTTGGCCAGCGCGGGTTTCGGGCAGTACTTC
>TRBV9|TRBJ2-1|NA|NA
CASSVELAPLYNEQFF
TGTGCCAGCAGCGTAGAACTAGCCCCCCTTTACAATGAGCAGTTCTTC
>TRBV29-1|TRBJ1-2|NA|NA
CSVTLVDYNYGYTF
TGCAGCGTAACGTTGGTAGATTATAACTATGGCTACACCTTC
>TRBV7-9|TRBJ2-2|NA|NA
CASSSRVYTGELFF
TGTGCCAGCAGTTCCAGGGTGTACACCGGGGAGCTGTTTTTT
>TRBV29-1|TRBJ2-5|NA|once
CSVEQGVRETQYF
TGCAGCGTTGAACAAGGGGTTCGAGAGACCCAGTACTTC
>TRBV7-8|TRBJ2-1|TRBD2|few
CASSLAGLAGNDEQFF
TGTGCCAGCAGCTTAGCGGGACTAGCGGGAAACGATGAGCAGTTCTTC
>TRBV11-1|TRBJ2-2|NA|NA
CASSFQEGTGELFF
TGTGCCAGCAGCTTCCAGGAGGGAACCGGGGAGCTGTTTTTT
>TRBV11-3|TRBJ2-7|NA|few
CASSLERGTPVEEQYF
TGTGCCAGCAGCCTAGAGAGAGGGACTCCCGTCGAGGAGCAGTACTTC
>TRBV6-6|TRBJ1-3|TRBD1|NA
CASSYSGQGRNTIYF
TGTGCCAGCAGTTACTCGGGACAGGGGAGAAACACCATATATTTT
>TRBV2|TRBJ1-1|NA|few
CASSESRSYAFF
TGTGCCAGCAGTGAATCTAGGAGTTATGCTTTCTTT
>TRBV7-2|TRBJ2-7|NA|NA
CASSLGGGIGEQYF
TGTGCCAGCAGCTTAGGTGGGGGCATCGGCGAGCAGTACTTC
>TRBV2|TRBJ1-1|TRBD1|few
CASRSGTGNTEAFF
TGTGCCAGCAGATCCGGGACAGGGAACACTGAAGCTTTCTTT
>TRBV18|TRBJ1-5|NA|NA
CASSPGEWGRRYQPQHF
TGTGCCAGCTCACCAGGGGAGTGGGGGCGACGTTATCAGCCCCAGCATTTT
>TRBV18|TRBJ2-7|NA|NA
CASSTMGAEQYF
TGTGCCAGCTCTACCATGGGGGCCGAGCAGTACTTC
>TRBV27|TRBJ1-1|TRBD1|few
CASSLGTGGDTFF
TGTGCCAGCAGTTTAGGGACAGGTGGGGATACTTTCTTT
>TRBV7-9|TRBJ2-7|NA|NA
CASSQESGEQYF
TGTGCCAGCAGCCAAGAGTCAGGCGAGCAGTACTTC
>TRBV7-8|TRBJ1-5|NA|once
CASSLTVLSNQPQHF
TGTGCCAGCAGCTTAACGGTCCTTAGCAATCAGCCCCAGCATTTT
>TRBV6-5|TRBJ1-4|NA|NA
CASSYSGQGGEKLFF
TGTGCCAGCAGTTACTCCGGCCAGGGCGGTGAAAAACTGTTTTTT
>TRBV28|TRBJ1-2|NA|NA
CASSFSNYGYTF
TGTGCCAGCAGTTTCAGTAACTATGGCTACACCTTC
>TRBV7-7|TRBJ2-3|TRBD2|NA
CASSLSGRATDTQYF
TGTGCCAGCAGCTTAAGCGGGAGGGCCACAGATACGCAGTATTTT
>TRBV4-2|TRBJ2-5|NA|few
CASSPHEEGGIETQYF
TGTGCCAGCAGCCCCCATGAGGAGGGGGGGATCGAGACCCAGTACTTC
>TRBV2|TRBJ2-1|NA|NA
CASSEALAELRFF
TGTGCCAGCAGTGAAGCGCTGGCGGAGTTGCGGTTCTTC
>TRBV27|TRBJ2-1|NA|NA
CASSLSVLGSNEQFF
TGTGCCAGCAGTTTATCGGTTCTGGGGAGCAATGAGCAGTTCTTC
>TRBV19|TRBJ2-1|NA|NA
CASSISGEQFF
TGTGCCAGTAGTATCTCGGGAGAGCAGTTCTTC
>TRBV15|TRBJ2-5|TRBD2|NA
CATSGGTSGQETQYF
TGTGCCACCAGCGGTGGGACTAGCGGCCAAGAGACCCAGTACTTC
>TRBV19|TRBJ1-1|NA|NA
CASSARGVGTEAFF
TGTGCCAGTAGTGCCCGGGGGGTAGGCACTGAAGCTTTCTTT
>TRBV6-6|TRBJ2-7|NA|NA
CASSYADRISYEQYF
TGTGCCAGCAGTTACGCCGACAGAATCTCCTACGAGCAGTACTTC
>TRBV15|TRBJ2-1|NA|NA
CATSLEGSSYNEQFF
TGTGCCACCAGCTTAGAAGGGAGCTCCTACAATGAGCAGTTCTTC
>TRBV11-2|TRBJ2-1|TRBD2|NA
CASSLVLAGSEVYNEQFF
TGTGCCAGCAGCTTAGTACTAGCGGGGAGTGAGGTTTACAATGAGCAGTTCTTC
>TRBV7-6|TRBJ1-2|NA|NA
CASSLAGSHGAKGFHGYTF
TGTGCCAGCAGCTTAGCGGGGTCGCATGGGGCCAAGGGGTTTCATGGCTACACCTTC
>TRBV19|TRBJ2-1|TRBD2|NA
CASSLLAGSSYNEQFF
TGTGCCAGTAGTCTCCTAGCGGGGAGCTCCTACAATGAGCAGTTCTTC
>TRBV19|TRBJ2-1|TRBD2|NA
CASTVVAGSSNEQFF
TGTGCCAGTACGGTAGTAGCGGGGTCGTCTAACGAGCAGTTCTTC
>TRBV5-1|TRBJ1-6|TRBD1|few
CASSLWTVATGKDSPLHF
TGCGCCAGCAGCTTGTGGACCGTTGCGACAGGGAAGGATTCACCCCTCCACTTT
>TRBV11-1|TRBJ1-1|TRBD1|NA
CASSLVGTGAINTEAFF
TGTGCCAGCAGCTTAGTGGGGACAGGGGCGATTAACACTGAAGCTTTCTTT
>TRBV23-1|TRBJ1-2|TRBD1|NA
CASSQSQGAQTYGYTF
TGCGCCAGCAGTCAATCGCAGGGGGCGCAGACCTATGGCTACACCTTC
>TRBV7-9|TRBJ2-2|NA|NA
CASRPTVGHPPTGELFF
TGTGCCAGCAGACCAACCGTCGGACACCCTCCCACCGGGGAGCTGTTTTTT